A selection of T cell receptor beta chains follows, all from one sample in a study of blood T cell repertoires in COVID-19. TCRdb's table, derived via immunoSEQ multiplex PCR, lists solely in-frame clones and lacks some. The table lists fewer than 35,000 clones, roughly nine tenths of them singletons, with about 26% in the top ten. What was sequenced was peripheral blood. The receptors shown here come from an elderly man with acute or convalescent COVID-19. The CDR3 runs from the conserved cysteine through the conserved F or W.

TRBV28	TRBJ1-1	CASSPGDRVNTEAFF
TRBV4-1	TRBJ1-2	CASSQGGGGYTF
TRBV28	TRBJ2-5	CASSLGAAGEETQYF
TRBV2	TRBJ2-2	CASSGEAGQGNTGELFF
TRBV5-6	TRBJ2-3	CASSPLGGTTQYF
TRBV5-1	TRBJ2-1	CASSRGLAGVDEQFF
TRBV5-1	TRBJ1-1	CASSLAGNTEAFF
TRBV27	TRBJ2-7	CASRSGYEQYF
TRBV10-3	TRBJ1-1	CAIIGASGTEAFF
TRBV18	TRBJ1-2	CASSTGLGGYTF
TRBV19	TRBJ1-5	CASRGGESNQPQHF
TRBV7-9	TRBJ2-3	CASSDFSGQGQDTQYF
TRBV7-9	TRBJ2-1	CASSLQMGDEQFF
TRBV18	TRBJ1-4	CASSPLRDTNEKLFF
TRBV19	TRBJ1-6	CASSMQVDNSPLHF
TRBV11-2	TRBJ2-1	CASSLRVAGGRHYEQFF
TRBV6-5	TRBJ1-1	CASSPSVGGTEAFF
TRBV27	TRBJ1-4	CASSSSGRGPTNEKLFF
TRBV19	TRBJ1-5	CASRDLGVSNQPQHF
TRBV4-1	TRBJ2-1	CASSLTGVAGRNNEQFF
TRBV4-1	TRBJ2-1	CASSQSGGLAFYNEQFF
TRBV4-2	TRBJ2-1	CASSQGRVSSYNEQFF
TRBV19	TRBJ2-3	CASRMGHPRSDTQYF
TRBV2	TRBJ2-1	CASSEVVAGGDEQFF
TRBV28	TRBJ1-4	CASRFPSGTHGRKLFF
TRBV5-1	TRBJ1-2	CASSLSTLNYGYTF
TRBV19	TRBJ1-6	CASSTDWTGIPSPLHF
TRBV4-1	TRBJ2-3	CASSQVWKRLAGGDTQYF
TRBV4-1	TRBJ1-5	CASSQGGQSFSPQHF
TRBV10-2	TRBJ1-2	CAINDRTYGYTF
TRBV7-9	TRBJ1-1	CASSGGRLRPEAFF
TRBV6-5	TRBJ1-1	CASSRDRGGNTEAFF
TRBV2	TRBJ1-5	CASSAGTGHQPQHF
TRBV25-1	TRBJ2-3	CASSRASGGTDTQYF
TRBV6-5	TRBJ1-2	CASSWGGGVPGGYTF
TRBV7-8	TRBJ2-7	CASSYDRGYEQYF
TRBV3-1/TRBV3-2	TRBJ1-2	CASSSLAGGDGYTF
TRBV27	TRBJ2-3	CASSFVGVSTDTQYF
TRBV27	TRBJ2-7	CASSLFLAGVAGEQYF
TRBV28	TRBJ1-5	CASSFRQPQHF
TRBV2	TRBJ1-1	CASSGGTGTMNTEAFF
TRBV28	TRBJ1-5	CASSRYQPQHF
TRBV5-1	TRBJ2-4	CASSTTGAGNIQYF
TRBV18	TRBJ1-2	CASSPRGKDGYTF
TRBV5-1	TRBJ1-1	CASSSRGMGQLNTEAFF
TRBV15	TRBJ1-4	CATSRDWDSKEKLFF
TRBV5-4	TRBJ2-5	CASSLSREETQYF
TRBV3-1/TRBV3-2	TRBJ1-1	CASSQDLTGGSAFF
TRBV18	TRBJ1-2	CASSPAGYGYTF
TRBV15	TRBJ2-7	CATSRDLAATSVSYEQYF
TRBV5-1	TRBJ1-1	CASSLGQGAWTEAFF
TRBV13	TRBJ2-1	CASSHYREASNNEQFF
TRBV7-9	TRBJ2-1	CASSKGANNEQFF
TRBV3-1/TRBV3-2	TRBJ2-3	CASSLRVTQYF
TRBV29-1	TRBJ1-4	CSVEGQGVEKLFF
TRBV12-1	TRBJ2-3	CASSFARQGAPEGVEDTQYF
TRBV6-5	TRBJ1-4	CASTGGIGEKLFF
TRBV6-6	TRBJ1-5	CASSLGQPNQPQHF
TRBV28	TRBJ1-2	CASSFPLGTGINNYGYTF